The 24 T cell receptor beta chains below all came from one sample that was sequenced in a study of cytomegalovirus exposure and HLA in healthy donors. Primers included in the PCR were 60 Vbeta and 13 Jbeta primers. Assay: immunoSEQ multiplex PCR; the TCRdb copy retains only in-frame clones and omits some. The data contain under 300,000 clones, nearly 95% of them singletons. The sample consisted of PBMCs. Every receptor here comes from a girl aged 2-10 years in good health and CMV-seronegative.

The chain is built from TRBV7-2 and TRBJ1-2; D not certain. The CDR3 loop spans 15 amino acids. The germline V gene encodes CDR1 SGHTA and CDR2 FQGNSA. V lost 1 base to trimming and J lost 8 bases, with 17 bases between them. The CDR3 reads CASSLEERAQKGYTF. CDR3 bases: TGTGCCAGCAGCTTAGAGGAGAGAGCCCAGAAGGGCTACACCTTC.

The chain combines TRBV4-1 with TRBJ2-5, with TRBD2 identical over 16 bases. The ends lost 1 base at V and 5 bases at J; junction bases unmatched: 4. CDR3 length equals 17 residues. In germline, CDR1 is MGHRA, CDR2 YSYEKL. CDR3 DNA sequence: TGCGCCAGCAGCCAAGGGGGACTAGCGGGGGGGAGGGAGACCCAGTACTTC. It encodes CASSQGGLAGGRETQYF.

This clone was observed a few times. The chain links TRBV5-1 to TRBJ2-7, with 8 positions matching TRBD2. This CDR3 has 14 amino acids. Trimming took 2 bases from V and 1 from J; bases not matched to a gene: 2. Germline V lookup: CDR1 SGHRS, CDR2 YFSETQ. The CDR3 region has the DNA TGCGCCAGCAGCTTTAGCGGGACGTCCTACGAGCAGTACTTC. Translating it yields CASSFSGTSYEQYF.

The chain joins TRBV30 to TRBJ2-5; 7 bases fit TRBD1. The ends lost 0 bases at V and 5 bases at J; junction bases unmatched: 9. The CDR3 runs 15 residues. CDR1 is GTSNPN and CDR2 is SVGIG in the germline V gene (reference sequence). The CDR3 bases are TGTGCCTGGAGTGTACAAAGGGGGCCAATGGAGACCCAGTACTTC. Translated, it gives CAWSVQRGPMETQYF.

The chain combines TRBV19 with TRBJ1-1, with a possible D match to TRBD1 (6 bases). V dropped 5 bases and J dropped 1 base, with 11 bases sitting between them. Germline values: CDR1 LNHDA, CDR2 SQIVND (reference sequence). The CDR3 is 14 amino acids. CDR3: CASSPQGPNTEAFF. CDR3 bases: TGTGCCAGTAGTCCACAGGGCCCGAACACTGAAGCTTTCTTT.

This chain connects TRBV4-1 to TRBJ2-6; D is possibly TRBD1 (6 bases). The CDR3 extends over 16 amino acids. Germline CDR1 is MGHRA and CDR2 is YSYEKL. V lost 4 bases and J 1 base, leaving 11 bases between the germline ends. The CDR3 DNA follows: TGCGCCAGCAGCCTCGAGAGGGGGTCTGGGGCCAACGTCCTGACTTTC. It specifies CASSLERGSGANVLTF.

V is TRBV5-6 and J is TRBJ1-4; D may be TRBD1 (5 bases). The germline V gene encodes CDR1 SGHDT and CDR2 YYEEEE. The CDR3 length is 14 residues. V was trimmed by 4 bases and J by 8 bases, leaving 15 bases between them. The DNA for the CDR3 is TGTGCCAGCAGCCGGGGGGGAGGCGGAGAAAAACTGTTTTTT. As protein: CASSRGGGGEKLFF.

This clone was picked up one time. The chain is built from TRBV5-1 and TRBJ2-3; perhaps TRBD1 as D (5 bases). Germline CDR1 and CDR2: SGHRS and YFSETQ. V shed 4 bases and J shed 2 bases, with 17 bases lying between them. This CDR3 spans 16 amino acids. CDR3 sequence reads: CASSLADWGDTDTQYF. The CDR3 coding sequence is TGCGCCAGCAGCCTTGCTGATTGGGGCGACACAGATACGCAGTATTTT.

The chain has TRBV30 and TRBJ1-2; TRBD1 matches 7 bases. CDR3 size: 13 residues. The V and J ends lost 2 bases and 5 bases, in that order; junction bases with no gene match: 5. CDR1 is GTSNPN, CDR2 SVGIG, per germline (reference sequence). The CDR3 sequence: CAWSKGQDYGYTF. For the CDR3, the DNA is TGTGCCTGGAGTAAAGGACAGGATTATGGCTACACCTTC.

This chain joins TRBV6-1 and TRBJ1-6; 8 bases align to TRBD1. V was clipped by 2 bases and J by 4 bases; unmatched bases: 4. The germline CDR1 and CDR2 sequences are MNHNS and SASEGT. This CDR3 comprises 16 residues. The CDR3: CASSELDRAYNSPLHF. The CDR3 region has the DNA TGTGCCAGCAGTGAACTGGACAGGGCTTATAATTCACCCCTCCACTTT.

The chain is built from TRBV7-9 and TRBJ2-5; possibly TRBD1 for D (5 bases). CDR1 SEHNR and CDR2 FQNEAQ come from the germline V gene (reference sequence). This CDR3 comprises 16 residues. Trimming shortened V by 1 base and J by 4 bases, and 16 bases separated the two germline ends. CDR3 sequence reads: CASSLVGAGRAETQYF. The CDR3, as DNA: TGTGCCAGCAGCTTAGTTGGGGCAGGAAGGGCAGAGACCCAGTACTTC.

This clone has only a few counts. CDR3 bases: TGTGCCAGCAGTTTAAGCGGGTTGAACACTGAAGCTTTCTTT. Protein product: CASSLSGLNTEAFF. The J gene is TRBJ1-1, the V gene TRBV27, with D uncertain. Germline CDR1 reads MNHEY; CDR2 reads SMNVEV (reference sequence). Trimming shortened V by 2 bases and J by 0 bases, and 7 bases separated the two germline ends. This CDR3 has 14 residues.

This chain uses TRBV6-1 with TRBJ1-5; no firm D call. The CDR3 sequence is 17 residues long. Germline CDR1 is MNHNS and CDR2 is SASEGT. V lost 1 base and J lost 2, with 15 bases in between. This CDR3 is CASSEEITVSRNQPQHF. In DNA, the CDR3 is TGTGCCAGCAGTGAAGAGATCACAGTCTCTCGCAATCAGCCCCAGCATTTT.

The chain couples TRBV7-6 to TRBJ2-1; 12 nucleotides line up with TRBD2. The CDR3 runs 18 residues. The germline V gene has CDR1 SGHVS and CDR2 FNYEAQ. V was pared by 5 bases and J by 3 bases, with 11 bases of the junction left unmatched. DNA for the CDR3: TGTGCCAGCAGCACTTGGACTAGCGGGAATACTTACTACAATGAGCAGTTCTTC. Amino acids: CASSTWTSGNTYYNEQFF.

The chain has TRBV28 and TRBJ2-7; tentative D call: TRBD2 (5 bases). This CDR3 is built from 14 residues. The V end was cut by 3 bases, the J end by 0 bases, with 9 bases between. Germline-derived CDR1 and CDR2 are MDHEN and SYDVKM. CDR3 sequence: CASSLVGDSYEQYF. The CDR3 nucleotides are TGTGCCAGCAGTTTGGTCGGGGACTCCTACGAGCAGTACTTC.

This chain connects TRBV5-1 to TRBJ2-2; TRBD2 agrees at 10 bases. The V gene's germline CDR1 is SGHRS and CDR2 YFSETQ. The J segment lost 7 bases and the V segment lost 4 bases, leaving 22 bases of the junction unmatched. This CDR3 contains 20 residues. The CDR3 DNA reads TGCGCCAGCAGCCTAACCCCCCAGGACAGAGCGGGAGGGCCAATCGGGGAGCTGTTTTTT. The encoded protein is CASSLTPQDRAGGPIGELFF.

This chain uses TRBV18 with TRBJ1-3; D uncertain. The CDR3 length is 15 residues. Per the germline V gene, CDR1 is KGHSH and CDR2 is LQKENI. Trimming cost V 6 bases and J 2 bases, with 14 bases left between them. For the CDR3, the DNA is TGTGCCAGCTCCCCGAGGTCCCCGCCTGGAAACACCATATATTTT. It codes for CASSPRSPPGNTIYF.

The chain couples TRBV6-5 to TRBJ1-2; possibly TRBD1 for D (5 bases). V lost 6 bases and J lost 6, with 14 bases in between. From germline, CDR1 is MNHEY and CDR2 SVGAGI. CDR3 length equals 13 residues. The CDR3 region is CASRRPSGNGYTF. As DNA, the CDR3 is TGTGCCAGCAGACGGCCCTCAGGGAATGGCTACACCTTC.

This clone was counted a single time. The rearrangement joins TRBV7-2 to TRBJ1-2, with D maybe TRBD1 (5 bases). V was trimmed by 5 bases and J by 5 bases, leaving 24 bases between them. In germline, CDR1 is SGHTA, CDR2 FQGNSA. The CDR3 totals 17 residues. CDR3: CASSTHPGGGLRYGYTF. CDR3 nucleotide sequence: TGTGCCAGCAGCACCCACCCTGGGGGGGGGTTGAGATATGGCTACACCTTC.

This chain uses TRBV7-2 with TRBJ2-3; 9 bases agree with TRBD2. Losses at the gene ends were 2 bases for V and 7 bases for J; bases not matched to a gene: 7. CDR1 and CDR2 from the germline V gene are SGHTA and FQGNSA. The CDR3 length is 15 residues. CDR3 bases: TGTGCCAGCAGCTTAACGGCGGGGGGGCCATATACGCAGTATTTT. It specifies CASSLTAGGPYTQYF.

This clone has more than one count but fewer than ten. The chain employs TRBV14 and TRBJ2-5; TRBD2 matches at 7 bases. CDR1 is SGHDN and CDR2 is FVKESK in the germline V gene. This CDR3 has 15 residues. The V gene end was trimmed by 1 base and the J gene end by 4 bases; junction bases not matched to a gene: 6. As DNA, the CDR3 is TGTGCCAGCAGCCAAGGGGACTATGTCCCAGAGACCCAGTACTTC. Translating it yields CASSQGDYVPETQYF.

The V and J genes are TRBV28 and TRBJ1-2; 8 bases match TRBD1. CDR1 and CDR2 (germline): MDHEN, SYDVKM. Losses at the gene ends were 5 bases for V and 6 bases for J; bases not matched to a gene: 11. The length of the CDR3 is 15 residues. CDR3 DNA: TGTGCCAGCAGTCCTCCCCGACAGGGGACAGATGGCTACACCTTC. It specifies CASSPPRQGTDGYTF.

In its sample, this clone was seen once. The chain employs TRBV2 and TRBJ2-1, with 8 bases that match TRBD1. The CDR3 spans 15 residues. The germline V gene encodes CDR1 SNHLY and CDR2 FYNNEI. J gave up 6 bases and V 3 bases, and 7 bases lay outside the gene matches. As DNA, the CDR3 is TGTGCCAGCAGTGAGCAGGGGGCAGGGGGCAATGAGCAGTTCTTC. Translated, it gives CASSEQGAGGNEQFF.

The chain links TRBV30 to TRBJ1-5; D not certain. CDR3 length: 13 amino acids. Per germline, CDR1 GTSNPN and CDR2 SVGIG (reference sequence). V lost 5 bases, J lost 3 bases, and 11 bases lay in between. CDR3 in amino acids: CAWGGAINQPQHF. The CDR3, as DNA: TGTGCCTGGGGCGGAGCTATCAATCAGCCCCAGCATTTT.